This TCR beta chain was observed in a study of T cells in Graves' hyperthyroidism and ophthalmopathy. Whole-study findings and limits: By a 13 V-J model, ophthalmopathy was set apart from stable hyperthyroidism.

Graves' hyperthyroidism without ophthalmopathy progression within 18 months was termed stable. It was uncontrolled infection, other autoimmune disease, pregnancy or lactation that excluded patients. Clinical symptoms, serum thyroxine and TRAb, thyroid ultrasound and orbital computed tomography together formed the diagnostic basis. About this clonotype: Its cognate antigen is unknown.

Amplified TCR beta CDR3 regions derived from RNA transcripts. The HTBI primer set served for first-round RT-PCR of the TCR CDR3. TCRdb recomputed calls from the multiplex PCR reads with MiXCR, one row per CDR3 protein. Of 700,000 to 950,000 distinct CDR3 sequences listed, about a third are singletons. Germline CDR1 and CDR2: MNHEY and SVGEGT. The germline V and J ends were trimmed by 7 bases and 4 bases, with 10 bases remaining between them. This CDR3 contains 12 residues. The sequence was collected from a woman in her thirties or forties with Graves' hyperthyroidism. The chain employs TRBV6-2 or TRBV6-3 and TRBJ1-2; D gene uncertain. The specimen was blood. CDR3: CASTSILYGYTF. CDR3 sequence (DNA): TGTGCCAGCACCAGCATTCTCTATGGCTACACCTTC.